Below, 21 T cell receptor beta chains from the same sample are listed, as sequenced in a study of blood T cell repertoires in COVID-19 (dated by TCRdb to about 2020). The library was prepared using the immunoSEQ multiplex PCR assay. This is the immuneACCESS table as TCRdb keeps it, with only in-frame sequences that have V and J called. A part of the clones is gone; compared with another copy, unresolved V genes explain less than half, and the rest is unexplained. This sample has about 55,000 clones in its table, and approximately 85% of those were observed once. The ten largest clones take up more than 9.5% of the sample. The specimen was peripheral blood. The receptor source for this set is a human donor in a cohort sampled during active COVID-19.

The V gene is TRBV3-1 (or the pseudogene TRBV3-2), the J gene TRBJ1-3; perhaps TRBD1 as D (6 bases). The germline V gene encodes CDR1 LGHDT and CDR2 YNNKEL (reference sequence). Trimming shortened V by 1 base and J by 4 bases, and 11 bases separated the two germline ends. The CDR3 extends over 15 amino acids. CDR3 amino acids: CASSQVAGVGNTIYF. DNA of the CDR3: TGTGCCAGCAGCCAAGTTGCAGGGGTAGGAAACACCATATATTTT.

CDR3 amino acids: CASSQGFGVGQGRNEQFF. The CDR3 nucleotides read TGTGCCAGCAGCCAAGGGTTTGGGGTTGGCCAGGGGCGGAATGAGCAGTTCTTC. The rearrangement uses TRBV3-1 (or the pseudogene TRBV3-2) and TRBJ2-1; D possibly corresponds to TRBD1 (6 bases). The CDR3 loop spans 18 amino acids. V was clipped by 1 base and J by 7 bases, with 23 bases between them. Germline CDR1 and CDR2: LGHDT and YNNKEL (reference sequence).

This clone turned up a few times. This sequence joins TRBV11-2 and TRBJ2-6; the D gene is possibly TRBD2 (6 bases). The CDR3 is 15 residues long. V was shortened by 8 bases and J by 7 bases, with 18 bases between the two germline ends. Germline CDR1 reads SGHAT; CDR2 reads FQNNGV. CDR3 in amino acids: CASVGIRGRANVLTF. DNA of the CDR3: TGTGCCAGCGTCGGGATCCGGGGGAGAGCCAACGTCCTGACTTTC.

V and J are TRBV28 and TRBJ2-7, with 7 bases identical to TRBD1. V lost 2 bases to trimming and J lost 1 base; unmatched junction nucleotides: 5. The CDR3 runs 15 residues. Germline lookup yields CDR1 MDHEN and CDR2 SYDVKM. The CDR3 spells CASSLPLGQSYEQYF. The CDR3 nucleotides are TGTGCCAGCAGTTTACCACTGGGACAGTCCTACGAGCAGTACTTC.

This clone was observed once. The rearrangement links TRBV2 to TRBJ2-1; TRBD2 is a possible D gene (6 bases). CDR3 length: 15 residues. Deletions cut 6 bases from V and 6 bases from J, with 18 bases between. Germline V lookup: CDR1 SNHLY, CDR2 FYNNEI. The DNA of the CDR3 is TGTGCCAGCAGCCTCGGACTCTTCGGGGGCAATGAGCAGTTCTTC. Translating it yields CASSLGLFGGNEQFF.

This chain joins TRBV14 and TRBJ2-2; D is unclear. The CDR3 is 14 amino acids. Deletions cut 2 bases from V and 2 bases from J, with 6 bases between. The germline V gene has CDR1 SGHDN and CDR2 FVKESK. The CDR3 bases are TGTGCCAGCAGCCAACTAACTAACACCGGGGAGCTGTTTTTT. Translation gives CASSQLTNTGELFF.

The chain recombines TRBV7-8 with TRBJ2-7; 13 bases agree with TRBD2. The junction had 13 bases not matched to a gene; V was cut back by 5 bases and J by 6 bases. Germline V gives CDR1 SGHVS, CDR2 FQNEAQ. The CDR3 loop spans 17 amino acids. This CDR3 reads CASSRRPGLAGPGEQYF. The CDR3, as DNA: TGTGCCAGCAGCCGAAGGCCGGGACTAGCGGGACCGGGCGAGCAGTACTTC.

V usage is TRBV6-5 and J usage is TRBJ1-1, with 9 bases lining up with TRBD1. CDR1 MNHEY and CDR2 SVGAGI come from the germline V gene. CDR3 length: 14 residues. V lost 6 bases, J lost 13 bases, and 15 bases stayed unmatched. The CDR3 DNA reads as TGTGCCAGCAGAACGGGACAGGGTCGTTCCCTTGGTTTCTTT. Translation gives CASRTGQGRSLGFF.

The chain has TRBV18 and TRBJ1-3; D is possibly TRBD1 (5 bases). V was shortened by 2 bases and J by 1 base, with 12 bases between the two germline ends. The germline CDR1 and CDR2 sequences are KGHSH and LQKENI. The CDR3 covers 16 residues. In nucleotides, the CDR3 is TGTGCCAGCTCACCAGGCACGGCAGGGTCTGGAAACACCATATATTTT. Translated: CASSPGTAGSGNTIYF.

This clone is medium-sized within its sample. The rearrangement uses TRBV15 and TRBJ2-7, with 9 bases identical to TRBD1. Looked up from germline, CDR1 is LNHNV and CDR2 is YYDKDF (reference sequence). The CDR3 is made up of 17 amino acids. Losses at the gene ends were 7 bases for V and 6 bases for J; bases not matched to a gene: 19. The CDR3 nucleotides read TGTGCCACCACTAACACCTCCCCGGACAGGGGCCGGGGCGAGCAGTACTTC. It specifies CATTNTSPDRGRGEQYF.

J is TRBJ2-7 and V is TRBV28; weak D call: TRBD2 (6 bases). CDR3 length: 14 amino acids. Per the germline V gene, CDR1 is MDHEN and CDR2 is SYDVKM. Trimming left V 5 bases short and J 3 bases short, with 14 bases between. Here the CDR3 reads CASSGAGLIYEQYF. CDR3 DNA sequence: TGTGCCAGCAGTGGGGCGGGACTTATCTACGAGCAGTACTTC.

This clone was found once. This chain connects TRBV2 to TRBJ2-1, with 12 bases that match TRBD2. CDR1 is SNHLY, CDR2 FYNNEI, per germline. CDR3 size: 15 residues. With V trimmed by 6 bases and J by 5 bases, 5 bases remained unmatched. Here the CDR3 reads CASRLLAGGNNEQFF. The CDR3 DNA reads as TGTGCCAGCAGGCTCCTAGCGGGAGGGAACAATGAGCAGTTCTTC.

The chain joins TRBV11-2 to TRBJ2-1; 7 bases are shared with TRBD2. Germline V gene lookup returns CDR1 SGHAT and CDR2 FQNNGV. The CDR3 runs to 15 residues. J was trimmed by 6 bases and V by 0 bases; bases with no gene match: 5. In DNA form, the CDR3 reads TGTGCCAGCAGCTTAGATGGACTAGAGCCCAATGAGCAGTTCTTC. Encoded protein: CASSLDGLEPNEQFF.

The chain has TRBV24-1 and TRBJ2-3, with D tentatively TRBD2 (6 bases). This CDR3 spans 14 amino acids. Trimming shortened V by 9 bases and J by 3 bases, and 15 bases separated the two germline ends. The germline V gene has CDR1 KGHDR and CDR2 SFDVKD. The CDR3 DNA reads TGTGCCACCGGGCGGGATCCGGGTACAGATACGCAGTATTTT. Its protein is CATGRDPGTDTQYF.

The V call is TRBV5-1, the J call TRBJ1-4; a weak D match, TRBD1 (5 bases). CDR1 is SGHRS and CDR2 is YFSETQ in the germline V gene. CDR3 length equals 14 residues. V was cut by 2 bases and J by 7 bases, with 12 bases left in between. CDR3 in DNA: TGCGCCAGCAGCTTTACAACTACAGGTGAAAAACTGTTTTTT. The encoded protein is CASSFTTTGEKLFF.

This chain links TRBV29-1 with TRBJ1-5; 9 bases are a match to TRBD1. The J segment lost 6 bases and the V segment lost 6 bases, leaving 6 bases of the junction unmatched. The CDR3 has 13 residues. Germline CDR1 is SQVTM and CDR2 is ANQGSEA. The chain's CDR3 is CSVLGQGGQPQHF. The CDR3, as DNA: TGCAGCGTCCTGGGACAGGGAGGTCAGCCCCAGCATTTT. Full variable domain (rest looked up from reference TRBV29-1 and TRBJ1-5): SAVISQKPSRDICQRGTSLTIQCQVDSQVTMMFWYRQQPGQSLTLIATANQGSEATYESGFVIDKFPISRPNLTFSTLTVSNMSPEDSSIYLCSVLGQGGQPQHFGDGTRLSIL.

V gene TRBV6-2 or TRBV6-3 combines with J gene TRBJ1-5, with D maybe TRBD1 (6 bases). V was shortened by 4 bases and J by 4 bases, with 11 bases between the two germline ends. Germline assignment: CDR1 MNHEY and CDR2 SVGEGT. This CDR3 has 14 amino acids. The CDR3 protein is CASSSGTGNQPQHF. Here the CDR3 DNA reads TGTGCCAGCAGTTCCGGTACAGGGAATCAGCCCCAGCATTTT.

In its sample, this clone was seen a few times. The chain employs TRBV2 and TRBJ2-2; 9 bases agree with TRBD2. The CDR3 is 15 amino acids. The junction had 7 bases not matched to a gene; V was cut back by 7 bases and J by 4 bases. Germline assignment: CDR1 SNHLY and CDR2 FYNNEI. This CDR3 reads CASTRATSGTGELFF. The DNA of the CDR3 is TGTGCCAGCACCAGAGCGACTAGCGGCACCGGGGAGCTGTTTTTT.

The rearrangement joins TRBV28 to TRBJ2-4; 8 bases match TRBD2. The CDR3 totals 13 residues. With 2 bases clipped from V and 11 bases from J, the junction kept 5 bases outside the gene matches. CDR1 and CDR2 from the germline V gene are MDHEN and SYDVKM. The CDR3 DNA reads TGTGCCAGCAGTTTAATAGCGGGAAGGGTTCAGTACTTC. This sequence encodes CASSLIAGRVQYF. The full variable domain, rest sourced from reference TRBV28 and TRBJ2-4, is DVKVTQSSRYLVKRTGEKVFLECVQDMDHENMFWYRQDPGLGLRLIYFSYDVKMKEKGDIPEGYSVSREKKERFSLILESASTNQTSMYLCASSLIAGRVQYFGAGTRLSVL.

The V call is TRBV11-3, the J call TRBJ1-3; D not certain. The CDR3 runs 15 residues. Germline CDR1 and CDR2: SGHNT and YENEEA. Trimming shortened V by 0 bases and J by 0 bases, and 6 bases separated the two germline ends. CDR3 residues: CASSLEAGSGNTIYF. The CDR3 DNA follows: TGTGCCAGCAGCTTAGAGGCGGGCTCTGGAAACACCATATATTTT.

This chain joins TRBV28 and TRBJ1-4, with D perhaps TRBD1 (5 bases). The length of the CDR3 is 15 residues. V was shortened by 6 bases and J by 0 bases, with 11 bases between the two germline ends. The V gene's germline CDR1 is MDHEN and CDR2 SYDVKM. The CDR3 coding sequence is TGTGCCAGCAGCCCCCAGGGCGCAACTAATGAAAAACTGTTTTTT. Amino acid sequence: CASSPQGATNEKLFF.